A selection of T cell receptor beta chains follows, all from one sample in a study of cytomegalovirus exposure and HLA in healthy donors. Method: immunoSEQ multiplex PCR; TCRdb's copy keeps in-frame clones and lacks some. This sample has approximately 190,000 clones; roughly four fifths occur once, and the top ten carry 2.1%. Input material: PBMCs. The receptors stem from a woman in her 30s in good health and CMV-seropositive. Each CDR3 is given with its conserved first and last residue. The order of the fields is J gene, clone size, V gene, CDR3 length, D gene, CDR3 DNA, CDR3 protein. A D gene is named only where the DNA matches it firmly. Clone sizes are given selectively: once, few, many, or a class where the clone is expanded.

>TRBJ2-3|-|TRBV28|13|TRBD1
TGTGCCACCGTCTACAGGGGGCAAGATACGCAGTATTTT
CATVYRGQDTQYF
>TRBJ2-6|few|TRBV6-1|14|-
TGTGCCAGCCCGAGCACCTCTGGGGCCAACGTCCTGACTTTC
CASPSTSGANVLTF
>TRBJ2-7|-|TRBV25-1|13|-
TGTGCCAGCAGTGGTCAGGATTTCTACGAGCAGTACTTC
CASSGQDFYEQYF
>TRBJ2-7|-|TRBV7-2|13|TRBD1
TGTGCCAGCAGCTTCGGACAGGCGGACAAGCAGTACTTC
CASSFGQADKQYF
>TRBJ2-5|few|TRBV30|14|TRBD1
TGTGCCTGGAGTGTGACAGGGGGTGGAGAGACCCAGTACTTC
CAWSVTGGGETQYF
>TRBJ2-3|-|TRBV5-1|14|-
TGCGCCAGCAGCTTAAGCCGCCGCACAGATACGCAGTATTTT
CASSLSRRTDTQYF
>TRBJ1-3|-|TRBV28|16|-
TGTGCCAGCGTCCCGGGGTCCGCGTGGGCTGGAAACACCATATATTTT
CASVPGSAWAGNTIYF
>TRBJ2-7|-|TRBV9|14|-
TGTGCCAGCAGCGTAGGAGGACAGTCCTACGAGCAGTACTTC
CASSVGGQSYEQYF
>TRBJ2-3|-|TRBV30|12|-
TGTGCCTGGACAACCGGTTCCGATACGCAGTATTTT
CAWTTGSDTQYF
>TRBJ1-2|few|TRBV6-6|15|TRBD1
TGTGCCAGCAGTTACTCGTCAGGGGGCCACTATGGCTACACCTTC
CASSYSSGGHYGYTF
>TRBJ2-5|once|TRBV9|14|-
TGTGCCAGCAGCGTAGGTCAAGGGGTGGAGACCCAGTACTTC
CASSVGQGVETQYF
>TRBJ1-4|-|TRBV4-3|15|-
TGCGCCAGCAGCCAAGTGGCAGGGGATAATGAAAAACTGTTTTTT
CASSQVAGDNEKLFF
>TRBJ2-1|-|TRBV5-1|15|TRBD2
TGCGCCAGCAGCTCGCCACTAGCGGGAGGGGGGGAGCAGTTCTTC
CASSSPLAGGGEQFF
>TRBJ1-3|-|TRBV18|17|TRBD1
TGTGCCAGCTCAACACTCGGACAGGAGGGCCCTGGAAACACCATATATTTT
CASSTLGQEGPGNTIYF
>TRBJ1-6|-|TRBV4-2|15|-
TGTGCCAGCAGCCAAGATGTGCAGAGGCGCTCACCCCTCCACTTT
CASSQDVQRRSPLHF
>TRBJ1-1|-|TRBV7-6|18|-
TGTGCCAGCAGCTTAGGTGGGGCCCAGCGGGCGAGAAACACTGAAGCTTTCTTT
CASSLGGAQRARNTEAFF
>TRBJ1-2|-|TRBV9|15|-
TGTGCCAGCAGCGCCCGGGACACCCCTAACTATGGCTACACCTTC
CASSARDTPNYGYTF
>TRBJ2-7|-|TRBV27|14|TRBD1
TGTGCCAGCAGTCCCTTGGACAGGGTGTACGAGCAGTACTTC
CASSPLDRVYEQYF
>TRBJ1-2|-|TRBV5-8|15|-
TGTGCCAGCAGCTTGGTAGCCAGCCGGGGCTATGGCTACACCTTC
CASSLVASRGYGYTF
>TRBJ2-2|few|TRBV4-1|17|TRBD1
TGCGCCAGCAGCCCGCGACAGGGGGCAAGGGACACCGGGGAGCTGTTTTTT
CASSPRQGARDTGELFF
>TRBJ2-7|-|TRBV27|13|-
TGTGCCAGCAGTTTAGACAGGACCTACGAGCAGTACTTC
CASSLDRTYEQYF
>TRBJ2-3|few|TRBV6-4|16|TRBD2
TGTGCCAGCAGTGGACTAGCGGGGGAGAGCACAGATACGCAGTATTTT
CASSGLAGESTDTQYF
>TRBJ2-7|-|TRBV19|14|TRBD1
TGTGCCAGTAGTCCTCGGACAGGGGTTTACGAGCAGTACTTC
CASSPRTGVYEQYF
>TRBJ2-1|-|TRBV9|15|-
TGTGCCAGCAGCGTAGTAGGGGACTCCTACAATGAGCAGTTCTTC
CASSVVGDSYNEQFF
>TRBJ2-6|few|TRBV4-1|16|TRBD2
TGCGCCAGCAGCCAAGGGGAGGGAACTGGGGCCAACGTCCTGACTTTC
CASSQGEGTGANVLTF
>TRBJ1-5|-|TRBV7-9|12|TRBD1
TGTTCCAGCGACAGGGACGGGCAGCCCCAGCATTTT
CSSDRDGQPQHF
>TRBJ1-5|-|TRBV25-1|15|-
TGTGCCAGCAGTGATACGCACCAGGGCAATCAGCCCCAGCATTTT
CASSDTHQGNQPQHF
>TRBJ2-3|-|TRBV29-1|15|TRBD1
TGCAGCGTTGAAAATCCGACAGGGAGCACAGATACGCAGTATTTT
CSVENPTGSTDTQYF
>TRBJ2-4|-|TRBV5-1|15|TRBD2
TGCGCCAGCAGCTTGTCTAGCGGGAGTCAGGACATTCAGTACTTC
CASSLSSGSQDIQYF
>TRBJ1-5|-|TRBV6-5|14|TRBD1
TGTGCCAGCAGTGAAGGGACAGAGAATCAGCCCCAGCATTTT
CASSEGTENQPQHF
>TRBJ2-3|-|TRBV5-1|14|-
TGCGCCAGCAGCCCCGGACTGCCCAAGGTGACGCAGTATTTT
CASSPGLPKVTQYF
>TRBJ2-3|-|TRBV19|14|-
TGTGCCAGTAGTATCCCAGCGGGCACAGATACGCAGTATTTT
CASSIPAGTDTQYF
>TRBJ2-2|-|TRBV28|15|-
TGTGCCAGCAGTCGGGCGTGGGGGGACACCGGGGAGCTGTTTTTT
CASSRAWGDTGELFF
>TRBJ1-1|-|TRBV27|14|-
TGTGCCAGCAGTGGCCTGGGGGGGGCGATTGAAGCTTTCTTT
CASSGLGGAIEAFF
>TRBJ1-3|-|TRBV5-1|15|-
TGCGCCAGCAGCTTGGAGCCAGGGGCTGGAAACACCATATATTTT
CASSLEPGAGNTIYF
>TRBJ1-1|few|TRBV28|14|-
TGTGCCAGCAGTTTCTCTGGGGGGGTGGATGAAGCTTTCTTT
CASSFSGGVDEAFF
>TRBJ2-3|-|TRBV2|13|-
TGTGCCAGCAGTGAACTAGAGGCAGATACGCAGTATTTT
CASSELEADTQYF
>TRBJ1-1|-|TRBV5-1|14|-
TGCGCCAGCAGCTTGTCGCAGATGAACACTGAAGCTTTCTTT
CASSLSQMNTEAFF
>TRBJ2-7|-|TRBV7-9|12|-
TGTTCCAGCAGCCCTCAGGGTTACGAGCAGTACTTC
CSSSPQGYEQYF
>TRBJ1-5|-|TRBV7-2|18|TRBD1
TGTGCCAGCAGCCCGACAGGGGGCCTTTTTTATAGCAATCAGCCCCAGCATTTT
CASSPTGGLFYSNQPQHF
>TRBJ2-6|-|TRBV15|15|TRBD1
TGTGCCACCAGACAAACAGGGGCTGGGGCCAACGTCCTGACTTTC
CATRQTGAGANVLTF
>TRBJ2-5|-|TRBV2|14|-
TGTGCCAGCAGTTCCCAGGGGACCCAAGAGACCCAGTACTTC
CASSSQGTQETQYF
>TRBJ2-6|once|TRBV2|19|-
TGTGCCAGCAGCCCCCTGGTTAGGGGCCCGAGCTCTGGGGCCAACGTCCTGACTTTC
CASSPLVRGPSSGANVLTF
>TRBJ2-3|-|TRBV19|19|TRBD2
TGTGCCAGTAGTAGGGGACTAGCGGGGGGGCTAACAAGCACAGATACGCAGTATTTT
CASSRGLAGGLTSTDTQYF
>TRBJ1-2|few|TRBV7-2|13|TRBD1
TGTGCCAGCAGCCCACAGGGGCCCTATGGCTACACCTTC
CASSPQGPYGYTF
>TRBJ1-1|-|TRBV5-5|16|-
TGTGCCAGCAGCCCGGAGGTAGGGCCCGGGAACACTGAAGCTTTCTTT
CASSPEVGPGNTEAFF
>TRBJ1-3|-|TRBV7-9|17|-
TGTGCCAGCAGCTTATTTACAGGGCGCTCCTCTGGAAACACCATATATTTT
CASSLFTGRSSGNTIYF
>TRBJ1-5|-|TRBV7-2|15|TRBD1
TGTGCCAGCAGCTCGGACAGGGCGAGCAATCAGCCCCAGCATTTT
CASSSDRASNQPQHF
>TRBJ2-4|-|TRBV29-1|15|-
TGCAGCGTTCCGGGTGGCGCGGGAGCCAAAAACATTCAGTACTTC
CSVPGGAGAKNIQYF
>TRBJ2-3|-|TRBV5-1|16|TRBD2
TGCGCCAGCAGCTTAGCCAAGCGGGGGGGAGCAGATACGCAGTATTTT
CASSLAKRGGADTQYF
>TRBJ2-5|-|TRBV4-3|16|TRBD2
TGCGCCAGCAGCCAAGAAAGGCTAGCGGGATCAGGGACCCAGTACTTC
CASSQERLAGSGTQYF
>TRBJ2-5|-|TRBV30|12|-
TGTGCCTGGAGGGACCCCCCGGGGGTAAAGTACTTC
CAWRDPPGVKYF
>TRBJ2-3|-|TRBV5-1|15|-
TGCGCCAGCAGCCCGACGGGGGTAGCAACAGATACGCAGTATTTT
CASSPTGVATDTQYF
>TRBJ2-5|-|TRBV29-1|14|-
TGCAGCGTGAGGGCCCGGGACATCCTAAGGGTCCAGTACTTC
CSVRARDILRVQYF